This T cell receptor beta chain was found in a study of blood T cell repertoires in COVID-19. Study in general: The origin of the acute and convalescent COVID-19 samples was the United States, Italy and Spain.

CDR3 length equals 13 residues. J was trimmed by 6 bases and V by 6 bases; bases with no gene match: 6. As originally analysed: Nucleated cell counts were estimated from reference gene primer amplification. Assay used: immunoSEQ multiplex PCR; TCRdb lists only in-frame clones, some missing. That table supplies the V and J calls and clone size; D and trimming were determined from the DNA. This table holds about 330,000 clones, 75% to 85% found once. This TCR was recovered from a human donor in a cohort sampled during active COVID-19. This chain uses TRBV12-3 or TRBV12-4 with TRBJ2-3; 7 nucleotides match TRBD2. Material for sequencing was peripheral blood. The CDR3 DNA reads TGTGCCAGCAGCTGGGACTACACTGATACGCAGTATTTT. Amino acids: CASSWDYTDTQYF.